This T cell receptor beta chain was sequenced during a study of CD8 T cells in ankylosing spondylitis. Looked up from germline, CDR1 is MDHEN and CDR2 is SYDVKM. V lost 5 bases and J 2 bases, leaving 16 bases between the germline ends. The CDR3 runs to 16 residues. MiXCR, run by TCRdb on the 5' RACE reads, gives a single entry per CDR3 protein. Counted here are about 140,000 distinct CDR3 sequences, roughly 7.7% occurring once; the ten biggest clones make up 7.3%. General study findings and limits: Disease-linked clones reportedly showed significant enrichment in matched ankylosing spondylitis synovial fluid. Blood from ankylosing spondylitis patients appeared to carry a characteristic roughly eight-variant TCR beta motif.

Notes on this clonotype: Antigen unknown.

This TCR derives from a male donor with ankylosing spondylitis. The chain carries TRBV28 and TRBJ2-1; the D is unclear. Sequences were obtained from synovial fluid, either unsorted or a sorted T cell fraction (not recorded which). CDR3 in DNA: TGTGCCAGCAGTCCCCCTGATGTCAACCCCTACAATGAGCAGTTCTTC. Translation: CASSPPDVNPYNEQFF. Filled out from reference TRBV28 and TRBJ2-1, the complete variable domain reads DVKVTQSSRYLVKRTGEKVFLECVQDMDHENMFWYRQDPGLGLRLIYFSYDVKMKEKGDIPEGYSVSREKKERFSLILESASTNQTSMYLCASSPPDVNPYNEQFFGPGTRLTVL.